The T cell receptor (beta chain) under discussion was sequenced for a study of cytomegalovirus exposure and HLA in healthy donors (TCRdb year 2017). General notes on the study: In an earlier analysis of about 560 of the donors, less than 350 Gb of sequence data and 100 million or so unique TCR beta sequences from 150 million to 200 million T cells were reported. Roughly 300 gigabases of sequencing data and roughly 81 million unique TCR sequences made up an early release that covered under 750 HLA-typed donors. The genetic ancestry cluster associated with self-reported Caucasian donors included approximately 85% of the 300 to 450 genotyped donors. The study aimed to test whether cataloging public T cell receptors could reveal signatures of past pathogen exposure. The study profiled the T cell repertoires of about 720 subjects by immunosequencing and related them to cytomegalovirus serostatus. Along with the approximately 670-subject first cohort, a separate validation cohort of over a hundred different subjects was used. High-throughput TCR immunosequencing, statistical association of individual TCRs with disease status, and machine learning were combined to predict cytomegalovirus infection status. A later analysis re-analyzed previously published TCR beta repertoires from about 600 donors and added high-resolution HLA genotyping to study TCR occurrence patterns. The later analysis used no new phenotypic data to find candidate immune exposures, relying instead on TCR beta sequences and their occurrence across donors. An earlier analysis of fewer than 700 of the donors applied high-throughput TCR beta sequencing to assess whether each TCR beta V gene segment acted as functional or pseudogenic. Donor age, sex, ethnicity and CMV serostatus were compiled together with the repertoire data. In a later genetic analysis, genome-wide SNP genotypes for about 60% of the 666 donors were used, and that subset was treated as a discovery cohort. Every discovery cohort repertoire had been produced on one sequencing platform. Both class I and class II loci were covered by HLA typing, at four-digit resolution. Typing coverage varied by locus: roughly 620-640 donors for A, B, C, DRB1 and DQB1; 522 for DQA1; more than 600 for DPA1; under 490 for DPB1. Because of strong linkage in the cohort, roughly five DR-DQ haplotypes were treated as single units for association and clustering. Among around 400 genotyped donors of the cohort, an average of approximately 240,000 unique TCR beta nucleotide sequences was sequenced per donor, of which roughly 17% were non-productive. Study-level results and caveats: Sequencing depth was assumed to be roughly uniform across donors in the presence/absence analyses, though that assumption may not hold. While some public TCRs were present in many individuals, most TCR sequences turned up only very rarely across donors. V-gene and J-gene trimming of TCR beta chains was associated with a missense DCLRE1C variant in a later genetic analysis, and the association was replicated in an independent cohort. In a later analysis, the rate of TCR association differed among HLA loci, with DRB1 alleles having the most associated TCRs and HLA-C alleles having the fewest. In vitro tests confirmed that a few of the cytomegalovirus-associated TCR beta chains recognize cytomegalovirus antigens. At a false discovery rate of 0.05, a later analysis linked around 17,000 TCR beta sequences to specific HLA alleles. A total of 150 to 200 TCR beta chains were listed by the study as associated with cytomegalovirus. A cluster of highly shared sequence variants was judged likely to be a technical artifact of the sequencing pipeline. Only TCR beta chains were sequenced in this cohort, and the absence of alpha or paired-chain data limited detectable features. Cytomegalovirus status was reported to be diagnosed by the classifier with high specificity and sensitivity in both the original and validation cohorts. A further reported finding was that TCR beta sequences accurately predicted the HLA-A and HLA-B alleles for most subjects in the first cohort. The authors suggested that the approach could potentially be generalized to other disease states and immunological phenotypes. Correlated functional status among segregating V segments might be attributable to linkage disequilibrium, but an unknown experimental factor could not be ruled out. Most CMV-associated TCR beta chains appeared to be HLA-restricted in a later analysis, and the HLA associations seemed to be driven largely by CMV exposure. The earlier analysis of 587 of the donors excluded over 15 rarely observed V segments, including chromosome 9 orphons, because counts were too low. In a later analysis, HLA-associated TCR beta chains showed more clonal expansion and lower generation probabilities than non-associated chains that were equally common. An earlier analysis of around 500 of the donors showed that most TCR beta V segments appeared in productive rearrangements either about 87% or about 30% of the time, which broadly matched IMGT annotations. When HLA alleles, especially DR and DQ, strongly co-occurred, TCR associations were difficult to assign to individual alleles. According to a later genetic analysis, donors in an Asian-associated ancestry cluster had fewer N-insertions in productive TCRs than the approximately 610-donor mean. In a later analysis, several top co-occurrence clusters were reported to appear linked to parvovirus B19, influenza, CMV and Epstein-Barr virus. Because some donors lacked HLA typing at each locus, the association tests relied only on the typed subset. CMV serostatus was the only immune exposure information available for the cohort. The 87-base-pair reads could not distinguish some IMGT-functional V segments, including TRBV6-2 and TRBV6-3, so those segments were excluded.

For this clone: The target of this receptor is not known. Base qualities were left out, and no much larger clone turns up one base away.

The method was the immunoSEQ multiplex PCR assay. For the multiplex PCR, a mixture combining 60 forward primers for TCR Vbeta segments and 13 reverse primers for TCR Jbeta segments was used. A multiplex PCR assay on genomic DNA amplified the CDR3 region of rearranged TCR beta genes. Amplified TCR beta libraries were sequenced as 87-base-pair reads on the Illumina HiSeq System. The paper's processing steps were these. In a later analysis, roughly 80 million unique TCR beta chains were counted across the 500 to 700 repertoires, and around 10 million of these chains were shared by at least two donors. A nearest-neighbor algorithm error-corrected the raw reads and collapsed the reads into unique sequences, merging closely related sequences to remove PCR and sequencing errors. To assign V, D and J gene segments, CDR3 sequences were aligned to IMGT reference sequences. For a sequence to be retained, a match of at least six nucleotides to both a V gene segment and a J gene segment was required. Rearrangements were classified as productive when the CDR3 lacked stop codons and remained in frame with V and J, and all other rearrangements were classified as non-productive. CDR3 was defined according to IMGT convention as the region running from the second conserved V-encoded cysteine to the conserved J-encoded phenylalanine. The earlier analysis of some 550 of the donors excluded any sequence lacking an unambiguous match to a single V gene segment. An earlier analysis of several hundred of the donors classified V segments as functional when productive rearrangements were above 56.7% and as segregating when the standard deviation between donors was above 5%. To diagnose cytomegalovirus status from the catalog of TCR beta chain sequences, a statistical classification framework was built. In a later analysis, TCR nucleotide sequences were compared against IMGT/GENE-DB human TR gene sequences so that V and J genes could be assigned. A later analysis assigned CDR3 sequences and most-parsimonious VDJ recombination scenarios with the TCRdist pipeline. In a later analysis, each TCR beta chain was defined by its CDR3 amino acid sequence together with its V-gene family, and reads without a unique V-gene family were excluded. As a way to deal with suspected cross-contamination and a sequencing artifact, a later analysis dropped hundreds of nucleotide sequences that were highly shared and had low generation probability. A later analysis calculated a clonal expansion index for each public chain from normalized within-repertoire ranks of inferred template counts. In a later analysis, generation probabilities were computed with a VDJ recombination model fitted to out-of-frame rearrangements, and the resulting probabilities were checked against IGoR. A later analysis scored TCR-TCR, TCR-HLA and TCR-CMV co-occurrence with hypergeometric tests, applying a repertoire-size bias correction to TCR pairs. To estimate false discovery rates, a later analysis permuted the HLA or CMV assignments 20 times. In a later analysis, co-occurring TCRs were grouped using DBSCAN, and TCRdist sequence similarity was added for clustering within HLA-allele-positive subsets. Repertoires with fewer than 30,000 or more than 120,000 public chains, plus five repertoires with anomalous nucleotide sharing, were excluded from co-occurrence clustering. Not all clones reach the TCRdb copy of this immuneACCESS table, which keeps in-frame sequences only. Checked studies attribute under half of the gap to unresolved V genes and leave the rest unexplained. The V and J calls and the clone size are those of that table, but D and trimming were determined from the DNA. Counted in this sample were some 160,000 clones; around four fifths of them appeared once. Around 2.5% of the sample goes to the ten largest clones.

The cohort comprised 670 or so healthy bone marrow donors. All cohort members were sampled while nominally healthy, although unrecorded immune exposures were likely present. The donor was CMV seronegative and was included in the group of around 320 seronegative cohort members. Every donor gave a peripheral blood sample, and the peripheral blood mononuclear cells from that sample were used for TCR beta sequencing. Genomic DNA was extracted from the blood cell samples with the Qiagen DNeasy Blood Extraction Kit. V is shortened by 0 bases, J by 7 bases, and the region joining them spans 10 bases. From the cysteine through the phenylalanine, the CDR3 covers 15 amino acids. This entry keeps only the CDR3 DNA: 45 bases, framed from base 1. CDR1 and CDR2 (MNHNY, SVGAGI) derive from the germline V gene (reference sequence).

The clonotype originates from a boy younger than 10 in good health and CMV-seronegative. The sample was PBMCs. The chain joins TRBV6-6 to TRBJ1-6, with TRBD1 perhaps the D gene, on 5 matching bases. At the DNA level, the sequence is TGTGCCAGCAGTTACTCTCCAGGGCGGAATTCACCCCTCCACTTT. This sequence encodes CASSYSPGRNSPLHF.